Below are 16 T cell receptor beta chains sequenced from a single sample in a study of T cell responses to AZD1222 COVID-19 vaccine. The assay was immunoSEQ multiplex PCR, and TCRdb's table has in-frame clones only and misses some. The data hold about 140,000 clones, with just over 90% observed a single time. Sample: peripheral blood, taken 28 days after the second AZD1222 dose. These TCRs come from an adult who received the AZD1222 COVID-19 vaccine.

The chain links TRBV5-4 to TRBJ2-3; 9 bases align to TRBD2. In germline, CDR1 is SGHNT, CDR2 YYREEE (reference sequence). The CDR3 has 15 residues. Trimming at V came to 0 bases and at J to 7 bases, leaving 6 bases not matched to a gene. CDR3 loop: CASSLGSSGRNTQYF. CDR3 coding DNA: TGTGCCAGCAGCTTGGGGAGTAGCGGGAGAAATACGCAGTATTTT. Full variable domain (rest looked up from reference TRBV5-4 and TRBJ2-3): ETGVTQSPTHLIKTRGQQVTLRCSSQSGHNTVSWYQQALGQGPQFIFQYYREEENGRGNFPPRFSGLQFPNYSSELNVNALELDDSALYLCASSLGSSGRNTQYFGPGTRLTVL.

The gene calls are TRBV19 and TRBJ1-5; no clear D gene. CDR1 and CDR2 (germline): LNHDA, SQIVND (reference sequence). The CDR3 loop spans 16 amino acids. The V end was cut by 1 base, the J end by 3 bases, with 13 bases between. This CDR3 is CASSIVLRGYNQPQHF. DNA for the CDR3: TGTGCCAGTAGTATAGTATTAAGAGGGTACAATCAGCCCCAGCATTTT.

The V and J genes are TRBV2 and TRBJ1-2; D is ambiguous. Germline CDR1 and CDR2: SNHLY and FYNNEI. The length of the CDR3 is 13 residues. V was trimmed by 3 bases and J by 2 bases, leaving 7 bases between them. CDR3 bases: TGTGCCAGCAGTGAGGAGCCGAACTATGGCTACACCTTC. Encoded protein: CASSEEPNYGYTF.

The gene calls are TRBV28 and TRBJ2-3, with 13 bases lining up with TRBD2. CDR1 is MDHEN, CDR2 SYDVKM, per germline. Trimming removed 3 bases from V and 1 base from J; junction bases left unmatched: 4. The CDR3 is 17 residues long. CDR3 sequence reads: CASSLQTSGRGTDTQYF. For the CDR3, the DNA is TGTGCCAGCAGTTTGCAAACTAGCGGGAGGGGCACAGATACGCAGTATTTT.

The chain has TRBV5-1 and TRBJ2-7; possible D gene TRBD2, 6 bases. V shed 0 bases and J shed 6 bases, with 16 bases lying between them. In germline, CDR1 is SGHRS, CDR2 YFSETQ. CDR3 length equals 15 residues. The CDR3, as DNA: TGCGCCAGCAGCTTGGCCGGGAGTGGGCGAAGCGAGCAGTACTTC. It encodes CASSLAGSGRSEQYF.

V gene TRBV19 combines with J gene TRBJ2-7; D perhaps matches TRBD1 (6 bases). Germline values: CDR1 LNHDA, CDR2 SQIVND (reference sequence). The CDR3 loop spans 11 amino acids. Trimming removed 9 bases at V and 6 bases at J, with 12 bases between. The CDR3 is CASQNRAEQYF. The CDR3, as DNA: TGTGCCAGCCAAAACAGGGCCGAGCAGTACTTC.

This chain links TRBV6-5 with TRBJ1-1, with D perhaps matching TRBD1 (6 bases). The ends were cut back, 2 bases at V and 0 bases at J, with 7 bases in the middle. CDR1 and CDR2 from the germline V gene are MNHEY and SVGAGI. The CDR3 totals 14 residues. The CDR3 sequence: CASSYTGMNTEAFF. The CDR3 region has the DNA TGTGCCAGCAGTTACACAGGGATGAACACTGAAGCTTTCTTT.

The V call is TRBV27, the J call TRBJ1-4, with TRBD1 as a possible D gene (5 bases). Trimming pared 5 bases from V and 4 bases from J, leaving 17 bases between. CDR1 and CDR2 from the germline V gene are MNHEY and SMNVEV (reference sequence). The CDR3 contains 16 residues. CDR3 residues: CASSPGRRIYNEKLFF. CDR3 nucleotides: TGTGCCAGCAGTCCAGGGCGACGGATATATAATGAAAAACTGTTTTTT.

This sequence joins TRBV7-9 and TRBJ2-1, with TRBD2 matching over 8 bases. The V gene end was trimmed by 6 bases and the J gene end by 7 bases; junction bases not matched to a gene: 20. The germline V gene encodes CDR1 SEHNR and CDR2 FQNEAQ (reference sequence). The CDR3 is 18 amino acids. The CDR3 sequence is CASSYGVRSGRGGNEQFF. CDR3 DNA: TGTGCCAGCAGTTATGGGGTTCGAAGCGGGAGAGGGGGGAATGAGCAGTTCTTC.

The chain combines TRBV4-2 with TRBJ1-2; 10 bases are shared with TRBD1. V lost 2 bases to trimming and J lost 0 bases; unmatched junction nucleotides: 3. Germline V gene sequence: CDR1 LGHNA, CDR2 YNFKEQ. This CDR3 has 16 residues. DNA for the CDR3: TGTGCCAGCAGCCAAATGGGACAGGGGACTAACTATGGCTACACCTTC. Amino acids: CASSQMGQGTNYGYTF.

J is TRBJ2-7 and V is TRBV28; TRBD1 is a possible D gene (5 bases). Trimming stripped 3 bases from V and 3 bases from J, with 9 bases between. This CDR3 is 13 amino acids long. Germline CDR1 is MDHEN and CDR2 is SYDVKM. This CDR3 is CASSFTGVYEQYF. CDR3 coding DNA: TGTGCCAGCAGTTTTACAGGAGTCTACGAGCAGTACTTC.

Only one count was recorded for this clone. The chain's CDR3 is CASSQGSRGNTEAFF. CDR3 DNA sequence: TGCGCCAGCAGCCAAGGGTCCCGTGGGAACACTGAAGCTTTCTTT. This chain uses TRBV4-1 with TRBJ1-1; D is unresolved. The CDR3 length is 15 residues. Germline V lookup: CDR1 MGHRA, CDR2 YSYEKL. V gave up 1 base and J gave up 1 base, with 10 bases separating them.

The chain has TRBV12-5 and TRBJ2-2; the D gene is possibly TRBD2 (6 bases). Germline values: CDR1 LGHNT, CDR2 FRNRAP. The CDR3 is 15 residues long. Trimming took 0 bases from V and 7 from J, leaving 12 bases between them. CDR3: CASGLVHGGNGELFF. In nucleotides, the CDR3 is TGTGCTAGTGGTTTGGTACATGGAGGGAACGGGGAGCTGTTTTTT.

The chain uses TRBV9 and TRBJ2-7, with 8 bases that match TRBD2. Germline V lookup: CDR1 SGDLS, CDR2 YYNGEE. The CDR3 totals 16 residues. Losses at the gene ends were 3 bases for V and 2 bases for J; bases not matched to a gene: 10. The CDR3 loop reads CASSAPGGDGTYEQYF. The CDR3 coding sequence is TGTGCCAGCAGCGCCCCGGGGGGGGATGGGACCTACGAGCAGTACTTC. Using reference TRBV9 and TRBJ2-7 for the parts outside the CDR3, the full variable domain is DSGVTQTPKHLITATGQRVTLRCSPRSGDLSVYWYQQSLDQGLQFLIQYYNGEERAKGNILERFSAQQFPDLHSELNLSSLELGDSALYFCASSAPGGDGTYEQYFGPGTRLTVT.

The rearrangement links TRBV13 to TRBJ2-2, with 7 bases identical to TRBD1. Trimming took 0 bases from V and 7 from J; bases not matched to a gene: 8. The CDR3 contains 16 residues. In germline, CDR1 is PRHDT, CDR2 FYEKMQ (reference sequence). The CDR3 spells CASSLGTGMHDGELFF. The CDR3 nucleotides read TGTGCCAGCAGCTTAGGGACAGGGATGCACGACGGGGAGCTGTTTTTT.

The rearrangement links TRBV28 to TRBJ1-1, with D uncertain. The CDR3 spans 14 residues. Trimming removed 7 bases at V and 4 bases at J, with 16 bases between. CDR1 is MDHEN and CDR2 is SYDVKM in the germline V gene. The DNA for the CDR3 is TGTGCCAGCACGCGAAAGACCCCCCGCACTGAAGCTTTCTTT. Its translation: CASTRKTPRTEAFF.